The clone carrying this T cell receptor (beta chain) was seen at least ten times. Unique molecular identifiers were incorporated into the prepared TCRbeta library. A single record per CDR3 protein comes from TCRdb applying MiXCR to the PCR reads. The profile shows 200,000 to 250,000 distinct CDR3 sequences, approximately 9.5% of them singletons. Germline CDR1 is LNHDA and CDR2 is SQIVND (reference sequence). The CDR3 is made up of 12 amino acids. Trimming removed 5 bases at V and 5 bases at J, with 10 bases between. This sample stems from a study of T-cell reconstitution after alpha-beta-depleted transplantation in children.

The genes are TRBV19 and TRBJ2-7; D gene ambiguous. The sample was PBMCs from the stem cell graft donor, taken from the stem cell graft. This clonotype was sampled from a human donor who donated a stem cell graft to a child with acute lymphoblastic leukemia. The CDR3 bases are TGTGCCAGTAGTGCATCCCAGCACGAGCAGTACTTC. This sequence encodes CASSASQHEQYF.